A selection of T cell receptor beta chains follows, all from one sample in a study of T cell responses to AZD1222 COVID-19 vaccine. This table comes from immunoSEQ multiplex PCR, and its TCRdb copy is limited to in-frame clones, with some not included. The sample includes about 140,000 clones, approximately 93% of them seen just once. Sequences were derived from peripheral blood, sampled on day 0 of MenACWY control vaccination. These receptors were taken from an adult in good health. Both conserved end residues are part of each CDR3. Each record gives: V gene, J gene, clone size, CDR3 length, D gene, CDR3 DNA, CDR3 protein. A D gene is named only where the DNA matches it firmly. Rows may omit the clone size; those that give it use once, few, many or a size class.

>TRBV6-5|TRBJ2-7|.|15|TRBD1
TGTGCCAGCAGTCAGGGGGTAGGACAGTTCTACGAGCAGTACTTC
CASSQGVGQFYEQYF
>TRBV5-1|TRBJ1-5|.|15|TRBD1
TGCGCCAGCAGCTTGGGGGACAGCGGCAATCAGCCCCAGCATTTT
CASSLGDSGNQPQHF
>TRBV9|TRBJ2-2|once|18|.
TGTGCCAGCAGCGAGAGAGAAGGGAGACACGGATTCACCGGGGAGCTGTTTTTT
CASSEREGRHGFTGELFF
>TRBV4-3|TRBJ1-2|.|15|.
TGCGCCAGCACCTCATCAGCCGTGGGACTCTATGGCTACACCTTC
CASTSSAVGLYGYTF
>TRBV15|TRBJ2-6|.|18|.
TGTGCCACCAGCAGGCAGGCCCCAACAACCTCTGGGGCCAACGTCCTGACTTTC
CATSRQAPTTSGANVLTF
>TRBV2|TRBJ1-1|.|13|TRBD1
TGTGCCAGCGACAGGGGAAGAGACACTGAAGCTTTCTTT
CASDRGRDTEAFF
>TRBV6-1|TRBJ1-6|.|13|.
TGTGCCAGCAGTGAAATAAGTTATTCACCCCTCCACTTT
CASSEISYSPLHF
>TRBV7-3|TRBJ1-1|.|13|.
TGTGCCAGCAGCCTTGCCGGAGACACTGAAGCTTTCTTT
CASSLAGDTEAFF
>TRBV5-1|TRBJ1-2|.|14|.
TGCGCCAGCAGCACCGCAGGGGACCTCGCGGTTTACACCTTC
CASSTAGDLAVYTF
>TRBV11-2|TRBJ2-6|.|14|.
TGTGCCAGCAGCCCGATGCGGGGGGCCAACGTCCTGACTTTC
CASSPMRGANVLTF
>TRBV4-1|TRBJ1-2|.|15|.
TGCGCCAGCAGCCAACCCCAGCAGGGGCGTTATGGCTACACCTTC
CASSQPQQGRYGYTF
>TRBV19|TRBJ1-5|.|20|.
TGTGCCAGTAAACGGACGGAGAAGACGGGGGATCCCGTGGGGAATCAGCCCCAGCATTTT
CASKRTEKTGDPVGNQPQHF
>TRBV7-9|TRBJ1-1|once|14|.
TGTGCCAGCAGCTTAGTTGAGGGGACCACTGAAGCTTTCTTT
CASSLVEGTTEAFF
>TRBV7-3|TRBJ2-1|.|13|TRBD1
TGTGCCAGCAGCGTCACAGGGGGCAATGAGCAGTTCTTC
CASSVTGGNEQFF
>TRBV10-2|TRBJ1-5|.|16|.
TGCGCCAGCAGTGAAGTTTCTGGGGGGGGCGCCGGGCCCCAGCATTTT
CASSEVSGGGAGPQHF
>TRBV28|TRBJ1-2|.|15|.
TGTGCCAGCAGCATAGAGAGAACCACCGTGCGCGGCTACACCTTC
CASSIERTTVRGYTF
>TRBV4-1|TRBJ2-3|.|15|TRBD2
TGCGCCAGCAGCCCTTCTGGGACTAGCGGAGATACGCAGTATTTT
CASSPSGTSGDTQYF
>TRBV5-4|TRBJ2-3|.|14|TRBD2
TGTGCCAGCACCCCGGAGCCGGGGGGAGATACGCAGTATTTT
CASTPEPGGDTQYF
>TRBV5-6|TRBJ1-2|.|15|.
TGTGCCAGCAGCTTGGCGGGGGACACCCCTTATGGCTACACCTTC
CASSLAGDTPYGYTF
>TRBV7-9|TRBJ1-6|.|16|TRBD1
TGTGCCAGCAGCCCGACAGGGAGCTCCTATAATTCACCCCTCCACTTT
CASSPTGSSYNSPLHF
>TRBV27|TRBJ1-4|once|13|.
TGTGCCAGCAGTTCGGCAGGACCTGAAAAACTGTTTTTT
CASSSAGPEKLFF
>TRBV5-8|TRBJ2-1|.|15|TRBD2
TGTGCCAGCAGCCTGCGGGGGGGCCTTTACAATGAGCAGTTCTTC
CASSLRGGLYNEQFF
>TRBV2|TRBJ2-7|.|14|.
TGTGCCAGCAGTGAACAGGGGCTCTCCTACGAGCAGTACTTC
CASSEQGLSYEQYF
>TRBV5-1|TRBJ1-1|.|15|.
TGCGCCAGCAGCTTGAAAGGTCCAGGGAACACTGAAGCTTTCTTT
CASSLKGPGNTEAFF
>TRBV7-3|TRBJ2-3|.|17|TRBD2
TGTGCCAGCAGTCTCGCCAGGACTAGCGGGAGTGCAGATACGCAGTATTTT
CASSLARTSGSADTQYF
>TRBV4-3|TRBJ2-4|.|17|TRBD2
TGCGCCAGCAGCCAAGAACTACTAGCGGGGGGTTCGGACATTCAGTACTTC
CASSQELLAGGSDIQYF
>TRBV12-5|TRBJ1-2|.|12|.
TGTGCTAGTGGCTTTACCGAGGATGGCTACACCTTC
CASGFTEDGYTF
>TRBV5-4|TRBJ2-5|.|16|.
TGTGCCAGCAGCTTTGGTGGCAGTTCTACCCAAGAGACCCAGTACTTC
CASSFGGSSTQETQYF
>TRBV5-1|TRBJ1-1|.|14|TRBD1
TGCGCCAGCAGCAGGGACAGGATGAACACTGAAGCTTTCTTT
CASSRDRMNTEAFF
>TRBV4-3|TRBJ1-6|.|15|.
TGCGCCAGCAGCCAAGATAGGAGGGTAAATTCACCCCTCCACTTT
CASSQDRRVNSPLHF
>TRBV5-1|TRBJ1-1|.|16|TRBD1
TGCGCCAGCAGCTTTATCCGGGACAGGGAGAACACTGAAGCTTTCTTT
CASSFIRDRENTEAFF
>TRBV3-1/TRBV3-2|TRBJ1-2|.|13|.
TGTGCCAGCAGCCAAGATGGAAGGTATGGCTACACCTTC
CASSQDGRYGYTF
>TRBV10-3|TRBJ1-6|.|16|TRBD1
TGTGCCATCAGGAATCAGGGGGCGTCCGCCAATTCACCCCTCCACTTT
CAIRNQGASANSPLHF
>TRBV30|TRBJ2-5|.|16|TRBD2
TGTGCCTGGAGTGTAGGCCTAGCGGGAGTCGGAGAGACCCAGTACTTC
CAWSVGLAGVGETQYF
>TRBV24-1|TRBJ1-2|.|15|TRBD1
TGTGCCACCAGTGAGACCGGGACAGCCAACTATGGCTACACCTTC
CATSETGTANYGYTF
>TRBV30|TRBJ1-2|.|13|TRBD1
TGTGCCTGGAGTCCCGCAGGGGGCTATGGCTACACCTTC
CAWSPAGGYGYTF
>TRBV29-1|TRBJ1-2|.|15|.
TGCAGCGTTGAAAGGGTTGGGTCCTCCCCGCGTCGCTACACCTTC
CSVERVGSSPRRYTF
>TRBV27|TRBJ1-2|.|17|TRBD1
TGTGCCAGCAGTTTATATCGGTTTGAGGGGGCCTCCTATGGCTACACCTTC
CASSLYRFEGASYGYTF
>TRBV5-8|TRBJ2-3|.|13|.
TGTGCCAGCAGCCTTGACCCACCAGATACGCAGTATTTT
CASSLDPPDTQYF
>TRBV11-2|TRBJ1-1|.|13|.
TGTGCCAGCAGCGAGGGCCCGAACACTGAAGCTTTCTTT
CASSEGPNTEAFF
>TRBV19|TRBJ2-2|.|18|.
TGTGCCAGTAGTCTGGCCGGGACCTTCGGGGCGAACACCGGGGAGCTGTTTTTT
CASSLAGTFGANTGELFF
>TRBV19|TRBJ1-3|.|13|.
TGTGCCAGTAGAGGTGGCTCTGGAAACACCATATATTTT
CASRGGSGNTIYF